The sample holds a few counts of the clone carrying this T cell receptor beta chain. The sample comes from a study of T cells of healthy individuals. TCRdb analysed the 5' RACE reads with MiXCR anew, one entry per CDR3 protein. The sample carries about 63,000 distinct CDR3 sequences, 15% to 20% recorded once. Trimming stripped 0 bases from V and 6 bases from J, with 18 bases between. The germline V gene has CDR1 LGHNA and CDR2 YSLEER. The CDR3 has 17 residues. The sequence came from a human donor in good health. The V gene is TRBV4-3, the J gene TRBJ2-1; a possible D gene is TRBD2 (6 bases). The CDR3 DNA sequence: TGCGCCAGCAGCCAAGATGGATCGGGACTGAGCCTCAATGAGCAGTTCTTC. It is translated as CASSQDGSGLSLNEQFF.